This T cell receptor beta chain is drawn from a study of cytomegalovirus exposure and HLA in healthy donors. Vbeta (60) and Jbeta (13) primers were used in the PCR. Here immunoSEQ multiplex PCR was the method, and the copy in TCRdb shows in-frame clones only, minus some. This table has roughly 160,000 clones, 71% appearing once. V dropped 6 bases and J dropped 2; count of bases not matched to a gene: 5. The germline CDR1 and CDR2 sequences are SGHTA and FQGNSA. The CDR3 covers 15 residues. The chain has TRBV7-2 and TRBJ2-1, with TRBD2 matching over 9 bases. The sequence came from a woman in her 30s in good health and CMV-seronegative. The sample comprised PBMCs. This CDR3 is CASRPSGTTYNEQFF. Written as DNA, the CDR3 is TGTGCCAGCAGACCTAGCGGGACGACCTACAATGAGCAGTTCTTC.